This T cell receptor beta chain was captured by sequencing in a study of blood T cell repertoires in COVID-19. Libraries were prepared by immunoSEQ multiplex PCR; TCRdb keeps only in-frame clonotypes and omits some of them. Of roughly 400,000 clones in the sample, 80% to 90% are singletons; the top ten hold 0.9% to 1.2%. Trimming removed 0 bases from V and 3 bases from J, with 10 bases in between. The CDR3 has 15 amino acids. In germline, CDR1 is LNHNV, CDR2 YYDKDF (reference sequence). Specimen: PBMCs or T cells enriched from blood (not recorded which). The sequence was obtained from a man aged 25 to 45 who had recovered from COVID-19. The chain carries TRBV15 and TRBJ2-3; no firm D call. This chain's CDR3 is CATSRDLGLTDTQYF. The CDR3 DNA reads as TGTGCCACCAGCAGAGATCTGGGCCTGACAGATACGCAGTATTTT.